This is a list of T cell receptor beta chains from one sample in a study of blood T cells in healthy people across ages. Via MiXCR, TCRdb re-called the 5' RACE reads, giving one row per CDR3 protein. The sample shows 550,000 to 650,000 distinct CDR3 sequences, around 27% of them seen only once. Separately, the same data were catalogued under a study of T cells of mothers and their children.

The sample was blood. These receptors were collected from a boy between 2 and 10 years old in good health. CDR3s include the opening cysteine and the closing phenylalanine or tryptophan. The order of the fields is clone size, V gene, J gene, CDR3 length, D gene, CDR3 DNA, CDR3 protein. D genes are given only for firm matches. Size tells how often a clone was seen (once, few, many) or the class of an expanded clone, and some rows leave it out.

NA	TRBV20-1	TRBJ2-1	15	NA	TGCAGTGCTGCCCTGCGGGGACTGTCCTACAATGAGCAGTTCTTC	CSAALRGLSYNEQFF
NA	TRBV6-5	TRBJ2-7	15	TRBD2	TGTGCCAGCAGTTCGCTACTAGCGGGGACCTACGAGCAGTACTTC	CASSSLLAGTYEQYF
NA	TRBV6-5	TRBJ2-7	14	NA	TGTGCCAGCAGTAAAGGACGGACCGACTACGAGCAGTACTTC	CASSKGRTDYEQYF
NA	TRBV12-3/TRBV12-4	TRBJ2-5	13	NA	TGTGCCAGCAGTTTGAGGGTTACCGAGACCCAGTACTTC	CASSLRVTETQYF
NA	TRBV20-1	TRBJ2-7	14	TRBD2	TGCAGTGCTAGCACTCAAGGGACTAGCGGAGAGCAGTACTTC	CSASTQGTSGEQYF
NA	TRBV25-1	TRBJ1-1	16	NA	TGTGCCAGCAGTCCCCCCCGGGAAAACTTAAACACTGAAGCTTTCTTT	CASSPPRENLNTEAFF
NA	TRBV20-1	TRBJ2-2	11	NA	TGCAGTGCTGGGTGGACCGGGGAGCTGTTTTTT	CSAGWTGELFF
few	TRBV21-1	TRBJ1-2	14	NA	TGTGCCAGCAGGAGGGACAGGCCGACCTATGGCTACACCTTC	CASRRDRPTYGYTF
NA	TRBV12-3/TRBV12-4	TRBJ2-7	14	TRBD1	TGTGCCAGCAGACCCCGGGACAGCTACTACGAGCAGTACTTC	CASRPRDSYYEQYF
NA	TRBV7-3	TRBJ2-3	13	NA	TGTGCCAGCAGCTTTGATCGGGGAGATACGCAGTATTTT	CASSFDRGDTQYF
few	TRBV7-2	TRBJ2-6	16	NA	TGTGCCAGCAGCTACCAGGACCGATCTGGGGCCAACGTCCTGACTTTC	CASSYQDRSGANVLTF
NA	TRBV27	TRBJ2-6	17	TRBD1	TGTGCCAGCAGTCCGCGGACAGGGGGCTCCGGGGCCAACGTCCTGACTTTC	CASSPRTGGSGANVLTF
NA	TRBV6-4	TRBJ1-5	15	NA	TGTGCCAGCAGTGACGGGGGAGAGAAAAATCAGCCCCAGCATTTT	CASSDGGEKNQPQHF
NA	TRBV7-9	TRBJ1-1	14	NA	TGTGCCAGCAGCCCTCGGGATGTCGGGTCTGAAGCTTTCTTT	CASSPRDVGSEAFF
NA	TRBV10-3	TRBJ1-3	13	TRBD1	TGTGCCATCGGGACAGGGGTTGGAAACACCATATATTTT	CAIGTGVGNTIYF
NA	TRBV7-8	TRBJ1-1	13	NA	TGTGCCAGCAGCTTAGGTCTCAGGCCTGAAGCTTTCTTT	CASSLGLRPEAFF
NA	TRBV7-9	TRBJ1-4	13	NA	TGTGCCAGCAGTCCCCCCGGTAATGAAAAACTGTTTTTT	CASSPPGNEKLFF
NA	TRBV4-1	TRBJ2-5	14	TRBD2	TGCGCCAGCAGCCCGGGGGGGCCTGGAGAGACCCAGTACTTC	CASSPGGPGETQYF
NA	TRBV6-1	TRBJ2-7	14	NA	TGTGCCAGCAGTGACCTGTCTAATCGCCACGAGCAGTACTTC	CASSDLSNRHEQYF
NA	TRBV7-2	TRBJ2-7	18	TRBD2	TGTGCCAGCAGCTTATCCTCCCCTAGCGGGGTTAACTCCTACGAGCAGTACTTC	CASSLSSPSGVNSYEQYF
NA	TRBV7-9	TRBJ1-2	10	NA	TGTGGGTGGGGGTCTGGTGGCTACACCTTC	CGWGSGGYTF
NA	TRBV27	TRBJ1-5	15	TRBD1	TGTGCCAGCAGTTTATACAGGGGGCATCACCAGCCCCAGCATTTT	CASSLYRGHHQPQHF
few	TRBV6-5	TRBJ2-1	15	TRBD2	TGTGCCAGCAGGCTAGCGGGGGAGAGCTACAATGAGCAGTTCTTC	CASRLAGESYNEQFF
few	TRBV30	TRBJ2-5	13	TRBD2	TGTGCCTGGAGTGGGACTAGCGGGAGATGGCGGTTCTTC	CAWSGTSGRWRFF
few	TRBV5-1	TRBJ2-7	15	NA	TGCGCCAGCAGCCTTCCGGACAGCAGCTCCTACGAGCAGTACTTC	CASSLPDSSSYEQYF
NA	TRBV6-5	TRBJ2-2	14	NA	TGTGCCAGCGGGTTAAGAGGGGACACCGGGGAGCTGTTTTTT	CASGLRGDTGELFF
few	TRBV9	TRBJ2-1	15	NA	TGTGCCAGCAGCGTTAGGCCTGATACCCTCCATGAGCAGTTCTTC	CASSVRPDTLHEQFF
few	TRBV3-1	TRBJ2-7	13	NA	TGTGCCGTCAGGGCTAGTGGGGGGCAAGAGCAGTACTTC	CAVRASGGQEQYF
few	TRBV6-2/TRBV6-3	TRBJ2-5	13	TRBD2	TGTGCCAGCGCTAGGTCCCCCTCGGGGGGACTCCACTTC	CASARSPSGGLHF
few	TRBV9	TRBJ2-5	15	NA	TGTGCCAGCAGCCCTAGCCTTGGGGGCCAAGAGACCCAGTACTTC	CASSPSLGGQETQYF
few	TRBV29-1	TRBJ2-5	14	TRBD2	TGCAGCGTTGTTTTGGGGACTAGCGGACTAGAGCAGTACTTC	CSVVLGTSGLEQYF
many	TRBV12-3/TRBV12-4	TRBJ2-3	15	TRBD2	TGTGCCAGCAGTTTCCGGGGACTAGCGGCTCTTGTGCAGTATTTT	CASSFRGLAALVQYF
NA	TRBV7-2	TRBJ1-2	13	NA	TGTGCCAGCAGCCGGGACACGGGTTCTGGCTACACCTTC	CASSRDTGSGYTF
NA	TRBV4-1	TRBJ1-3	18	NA	TGCGCCAGCAGCCAAGATCCCGGGCAGGCTCACTCTGGAAACACCATATATTTT	CASSQDPGQAHSGNTIYF
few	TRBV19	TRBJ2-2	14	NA	TGTGCCAGTAGTGTCCCCCCAGGGTCCGGGGAGCTGTTTTTT	CASSVPPGSGELFF
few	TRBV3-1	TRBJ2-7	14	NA	TGTGCCAGCAGCCAAGTGGAACCGCTCTACGAGCAGTACTTC	CASSQVEPLYEQYF
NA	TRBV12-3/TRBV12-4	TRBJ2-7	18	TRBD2	TGTGCCAGCAGTTTGGGACTAGCGGGGGGGTTCCTAACCTACGAGCAGTACTTC	CASSLGLAGGFLTYEQYF
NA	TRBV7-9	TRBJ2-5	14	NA	TGTGCCAGCAGCTCACCCCTAGGGAAAGAGACCCAGTACTTC	CASSSPLGKETQYF
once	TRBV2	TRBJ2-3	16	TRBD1	TGTGCCAGCAGTAAACAGGGGCGAGCTAGCACAGATACGCAGTATTTT	CASSKQGRASTDTQYF
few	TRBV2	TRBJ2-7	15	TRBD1	TGTGCCAGCAGAGACGGGACAGTGAGCTCCTACGAGCAGTACTTC	CASRDGTVSSYEQYF
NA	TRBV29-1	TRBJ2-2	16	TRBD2	TGCAGCGGGACTAGCGGGAGGGCCGAGGCCGCCGGGGAGCTGTTTTTT	CSGTSGRAEAAGELFF
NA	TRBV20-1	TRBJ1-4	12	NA	TGCAGTGCTCCGGGCTCTAATGAAAAACTGTTTTTT	CSAPGSNEKLFF
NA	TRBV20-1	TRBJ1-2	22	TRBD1	TGCAGTGCCACTCCCCAAGAGACCCCCAGCGTTACGGGGACAGGGTTGCACTATGGCTACACCTTC	CSATPQETPSVTGTGLHYGYTF
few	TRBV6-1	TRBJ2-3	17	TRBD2	TGTGCCAGCAGTGTCTCTAGCGGGAGGCCTACCACAGATACGCAGTATTTT	CASSVSSGRPTTDTQYF
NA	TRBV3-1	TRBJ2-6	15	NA	TGTGCCAGCAGCTCGCCTAACTCTGGGGCCAACGTCCTGACTTTC	CASSSPNSGANVLTF
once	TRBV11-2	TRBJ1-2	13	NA	TGTGCCAGCGGGTCGGACGGCGGCTATGGCTACACCTTC	CASGSDGGYGYTF
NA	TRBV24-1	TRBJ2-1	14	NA	TGTGCCACCAGTGATTCGAGGATACTCAGTGAGCAGTTCTTC	CATSDSRILSEQFF
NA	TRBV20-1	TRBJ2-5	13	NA	TGCAGTGCCCTCGAGGGGGGCCAAGAGACCCAGTACTTC	CSALEGGQETQYF
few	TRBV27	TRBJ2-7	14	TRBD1	TGTGCCAGCAGTTTAAGGGGGCAAGGGTACGAGCAGTACTTC	CASSLRGQGYEQYF
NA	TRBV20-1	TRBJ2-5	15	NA	TGCAGTGCTAGTCAAATTGCAGGGGATCGGGAGACCCAGTACTTC	CSASQIAGDRETQYF
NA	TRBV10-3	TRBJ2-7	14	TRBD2	TGTGCCATCAGTCCAGGAGCGGGACGCTACGAGCAGTACTTC	CAISPGAGRYEQYF
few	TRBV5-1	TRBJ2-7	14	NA	TGCGCCAGCAGCTTGAGGGGGGAGTTTGGTGAGCAGTACTTC	CASSLRGEFGEQYF
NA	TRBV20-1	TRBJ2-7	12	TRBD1	TGCAGTGCGAACAGGGGCGACTACGAGCAGTACTTC	CSANRGDYEQYF
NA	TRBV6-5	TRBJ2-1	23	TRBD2	TGTGCCAGCAGTTACCGCATTGCTTGGGACGGGGGGCCGACTAGCGGGAGTTGGAATGAGCAGTTCTTC	CASSYRIAWDGGPTSGSWNEQFF
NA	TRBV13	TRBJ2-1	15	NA	TGTGCCAGCAGCTCCCTCCCCGGTGGAGGCAATGAGCAGTTCTTC	CASSSLPGGGNEQFF
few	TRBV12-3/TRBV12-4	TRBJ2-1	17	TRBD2	TGTGCCAGCAGCATTAGCGGGGGGGCCATTTCGCGCAATGAGCAGTTCTTC	CASSISGGAISRNEQFF
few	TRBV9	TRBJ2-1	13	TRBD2	TGTGCCAGCAGCATACTAGCGGACAATGAGCAGTTCTTC	CASSILADNEQFF
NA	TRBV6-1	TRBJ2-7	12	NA	TGTGCCAGCAGCGTACCCCCCTACGAGCAGTACTTC	CASSVPPYEQYF
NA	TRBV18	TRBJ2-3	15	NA	TGTGCCAGCTCACCTGCTAAGGGGATAACAGATACGCAGTATTTT	CASSPAKGITDTQYF